The next 18 T cell receptor beta chains were all read from a single sample in a study of shared clonotypes between healthy human individuals. Data came from immunoSEQ multiplex PCR; TCRdb stores just in-frame clones and leaves some out. The table includes about 650,000 clones, 95% to 96% detected once. Selected positively for CCR7 and CD45RO-negative, naive CD8 cells excluded terminally differentiated effector memory CD45RA+ cells. The sample comprised naive CD8+ T cells sorted from blood. Receptor source: a woman between 25 and 40 years old in good health.

The chain joins TRBV20-1 to TRBJ2-7; D not certain. This CDR3 contains 11 residues. V lost 3 bases and J 7 bases, leaving 10 bases between the germline ends. Germline CDR1 DFQATT, CDR2 SNEGSKA (reference sequence). Here the CDR3 DNA reads TGCAGTGCTAGGGTCGTTAGAGAGCAGTACTTC. Translating gives CSARVVREQYF.

The rearrangement joins TRBV27 to TRBJ2-3, with D possibly TRBD2 on 7 matching bases. The CDR3 is 14 residues long. Germline V CDR1 and CDR2: MNHEY, SMNVEV (reference sequence). V gave up 7 bases and J gave up 4 bases, with 15 bases separating them. The CDR3, as DNA: TGTGCCAGCAACCTACAGGGAGGGGCAGATACGCAGTATTTT. The encoded protein is CASNLQGGADTQYF.

The rearrangement joins TRBV7-8 to TRBJ1-1, with 8 bases that match TRBD1. The CDR3 has 14 amino acids. V lost 5 bases to trimming and J lost 3 bases; unmatched junction nucleotides: 5. The V gene's germline CDR1 is SGHVS and CDR2 FQNEAQ. Written as DNA, the CDR3 is TGTGCCAGCAGCCTTGGACAGGGCTACACTGAAGCTTTCTTT. Protein: CASSLGQGYTEAFF.

The chain recombines TRBV7-8 with TRBJ2-1; D gene uncertain. Trimming took 5 bases from V and 8 from J, leaving 13 bases between them. CDR3 length: 13 residues. Germline V gives CDR1 SGHVS, CDR2 FQNEAQ. The CDR3 DNA reads TGTGCCAGCAGCCCCCGATGGCGGTATGAGCAGTTCTTC. Its protein is CASSPRWRYEQFF. Looking up the rest from reference TRBV7-8 and TRBJ2-1 gives the full variable domain: GAGVSQSPRYKVAKRGQDVALRCDPISGHVSLFWYQQALGQGPEFLTYFQNEAQLDKSGLPSDRFFAERPEGSVSTLKIQRTQQEDSAVYLCASSPRWRYEQFFGPGTRLTVL.

The gene calls are TRBV7-9 and TRBJ2-1, with 7 bases aligning to TRBD2. Unmatched junction bases numbered 3, after V lost 1 base and J lost 3 bases. CDR3 length equals 15 residues. Per germline, CDR1 SEHNR and CDR2 FQNEAQ (reference sequence). CDR3 amino acids: CASSLVAGLYNEQFF. The CDR3 DNA reads as TGTGCCAGCAGCTTAGTAGCGGGCCTCTACAATGAGCAGTTCTTC.

The chain has TRBV5-1 and TRBJ2-1; TRBD2 aligns across 9 bases. The germline V gene encodes CDR1 SGHRS and CDR2 YFSETQ. The CDR3 loop spans 15 amino acids. V shed 0 bases, J shed 4 bases, and the junction held 2 bases outside the gene matches. The CDR3 nucleotides read TGCGCCAGCAGCTTGGCGCGGGAGGGTTACAATGAGCAGTTCTTC. Translation: CASSLAREGYNEQFF.

This clone occurred a few times. The chain couples TRBV15 to TRBJ1-1; D uncertain. V lost 5 bases, J lost 0 bases, and 4 bases lay in between. Germline CDR1 reads LNHNV; CDR2 reads YYDKDF (reference sequence). The CDR3 extends over 12 amino acids. This CDR3 reads CATSPVNTEAFF. The CDR3 DNA follows: TGTGCCACCAGCCCGGTGAACACTGAAGCTTTCTTT.

The gene calls are TRBV2 and TRBJ2-2; 8 bases fit TRBD2. Germline lookup yields CDR1 SNHLY and CDR2 FYNNEI. CDR3 length: 16 residues. Germline trimming cut 3 bases from V and 3 bases from J; bases unmatched to any gene: 6. The CDR3 is CASSDQAGADTGELFF. CDR3 sequence (DNA): TGTGCCAGCAGTGACCAAGCGGGAGCCGACACCGGGGAGCTGTTTTTT.

About this clone itself: One end of the junction is discordant with germline, which a read error may explain. V and J are TRBV2 and TRBJ1-1; 9 bases are a match to TRBD1. From germline, CDR1 is SNHLY and CDR2 FYNNEI. The CDR3 runs to 12 residues. The CDR3 is CASGDRGTEAFF. Here the CDR3 DNA reads TGTGCCAGCGGTGACAGGGGGACTGAAGCTTTCTTT.

The chain uses TRBV5-4 and TRBJ1-1; 8 bases line up with TRBD1. V shed 5 bases and J 3 bases; nucleotides not matched to a gene: 9. In germline, CDR1 is SGHNT, CDR2 YYREEE (reference sequence). The CDR3 sequence is 15 residues long. The CDR3 nucleotides are TGTGCCAGCAGACGGACAGGGAACTGGGACACTGAAGCTTTCTTT. It encodes CASRRTGNWDTEAFF.

This CDR3 reads CASSPGVLAGITYEQYF. CDR3 coding DNA: TGTGCCAGTAGTCCCGGGGTCCTTGCGGGAATAACCTACGAGCAGTACTTC. This chain joins TRBV19 and TRBJ2-7, with D tentatively TRBD2 (6 bases). Trimming left V 5 bases short and J 2 bases short, with 22 bases between. The CDR3 loop spans 17 amino acids. Germline V gene sequence: CDR1 LNHDA, CDR2 SQIVND (reference sequence).

The chain combines TRBV28 with TRBJ2-7, with D maybe TRBD2 (6 bases). V was pared by 8 bases and J by 0 bases, with 14 bases between. Germline V gene data show CDR1 as MDHEN and CDR2 as SYDVKM. The CDR3 sequence is 14 residues long. CDR3 amino acids: CASQGLLSSYEQYF. The CDR3 DNA follows: TGTGCCAGCCAGGGACTTCTAAGCTCCTACGAGCAGTACTTC.

The genes are TRBV27 and TRBJ2-7; D not resolved. Trimming cost V 8 bases and J 2 bases, with 16 bases left between them. CDR3 length equals 14 residues. The germline CDR1 and CDR2 sequences are MNHEY and SMNVEV (reference sequence). The CDR3 reads CASGLTGSTYEQYF. The CDR3 DNA is TGTGCCAGCGGGTTGACCGGGTCGACCTACGAGCAGTACTTC.

The chain has TRBV25-1 and TRBJ2-5, with a tentative D call TRBD2 (5 bases). The CDR3 extends over 12 amino acids. Trimming took off 5 bases at V and 4 bases at J, with 8 bases between the two ends. Per the germline V gene, CDR1 is MGHDK and CDR2 is SYGVNS. The CDR3 sequence: CASSLAGETQYF. CDR3 in DNA: TGTGCCAGCAGTTTGGCGGGAGAGACCCAGTACTTC.

This clone was counted once. V is TRBV28 and J is TRBJ2-4; D perhaps matches TRBD1 (5 bases). There are 13 residues in the CDR3. Per the germline V gene, CDR1 is MDHEN and CDR2 is SYDVKM. V was clipped by 8 bases and J by 2 bases, with 10 bases between them. Here the CDR3 DNA reads TGTGCCAGCTGCCAGGGTTCCAAAAACATTCAGTACTTC. Encoded protein: CASCQGSKNIQYF.

The CDR3 is CATSIAGTRGDEQFF. CDR3 coding DNA: TGTGCCACCAGCATAGCGGGAACACGGGGGGATGAGCAGTTCTTC. The chain is built from TRBV15 and TRBJ2-1, with TRBD2 matching over 8 bases. Germline V gives CDR1 LNHNV, CDR2 YYDKDF (reference sequence). CDR3 length: 15 amino acids. V lost 4 bases, J lost 8 bases, and 10 bases stayed unmatched. The complete variable domain, with remaining parts taken from reference TRBV15 and TRBJ2-1, reads DAMVIQNPRYQVTQFGKPVTLSCSQTLNHNVMYWYQQKSSQAPKLLFHYYDKDFNNEADTPDNFQSRRPNTSFCFLDIRSPGLGDTAMYLCATSIAGTRGDEQFFGPGTRLTVL.

This sequence joins TRBV9 and TRBJ2-7; a weak D match, TRBD2 (5 bases). The CDR3 covers 15 residues. Germline assignment: CDR1 SGDLS and CDR2 YYNGEE. Deletions cut 0 bases from V and 0 bases from J, with 10 bases between. CDR3 DNA sequence: TGTGCCAGCAGCGTAGGAGGGAGCCTCTCCTACGAGCAGTACTTC. Translated, it gives CASSVGGSLSYEQYF.

V gene TRBV6-1 combines with J gene TRBJ1-1; D call uncertain. The germline CDR1 and CDR2 sequences are MNHNS and SASEGT. Trimming took 6 bases from V and 8 from J, leaving 10 bases between them. This CDR3 has 11 residues. In nucleotides, the CDR3 is TGTGCCAGCAGATATATGGGGGAAGCTTTCTTT. Translating gives CASRYMGEAFF.